These 11 T cell receptor beta chains were sequenced from one sample in a study of glioma-infiltrating T cells. TCR alpha and beta CDR3 regions were amplified from RNA using iRepertoire nested multiplex PCR. TCRdb re-called the multiplex PCR reads with MiXCR, one entry per CDR3 protein. The sample carries 100,000 to 150,000 distinct CDR3 sequences, roughly a quarter recorded once. The sample taken for sequencing was glioma tissue, nonneoplastic brain tissue, or PBMCs (not recorded which). The receptors come from a human donor with low-grade glioma or glioblastoma, undergoing nonglioma brain surgery, or in good health (not recorded which).

V and J are TRBV2 and TRBJ2-7; TRBD1 or TRBD2 may be the D gene (6 bases each). The CDR3 is made up of 15 amino acids. CDR1 is SNHLY and CDR2 is FYNNEI in the germline V gene. The V gene lost 5 bases and the J gene lost 1 base, with 15 bases spanning the gap. The CDR3, as DNA: TGTGCCAGCAGTAAACGGGGGCTGGGGTCCTACGAGCAGTACGTC. Its translation: CASSKRGLGSYEQYV.

The chain combines TRBV11-2 with TRBJ2-3; TRBD1 might be the D (5 bases). CDR3 length: 15 amino acids. V dropped 5 bases and J dropped 5 bases, with 17 bases sitting between them. Per germline, CDR1 SGHAT and CDR2 FQNNGV. CDR3 sequence: CASSTGAGLGDTQYF. The DNA for the CDR3 is TGTGCCAGCAGCACTGGGGCCGGGCTGGGAGATACGCAGTATTTT.

The chain combines TRBV4-1 with TRBJ2-1, with D uncertain. This CDR3 is 16 amino acids long. CDR1 and CDR2 from the germline V gene are MGHRA and YSYEKL. V lost 3 bases and J 4 bases, leaving 16 bases between the germline ends. CDR3 amino acids: CASSHEDGKRYNEQFF. CDR3 DNA: TGCGCCAGCAGCCATGAAGATGGGAAACGGTACAATGAGCAGTTCTTC.

The chain employs TRBV6-1 and TRBJ2-2; TRBD1 matches 7 bases. The germline gives CDR1 MNHNS, CDR2 SASEGT. V lost 5 bases, J lost 9 bases, and 15 bases stayed unmatched. This CDR3 comprises 16 residues. The CDR3 nucleotides are TGTGCCAGCAGTCCCCCCCAACAGGGGCCCGGCAGGGAGCTGTTTTTT. It is translated as CASSPPQQGPGRELFF.

The rearrangement joins TRBV20-1 to TRBJ2-7; 9 bases align to TRBD1. The CDR3 runs 13 residues. Germline CDR1 reads DFQATT; CDR2 reads SNEGSKA (reference sequence). CDR3 residues: CSAGGQGSYGQYV. As DNA, the CDR3 is TGCAGTGCTGGGGGACAGGGCTCCTACGGGCAGTACGTC.

The chain combines TRBV29-1 with TRBJ1-1; D remains unclear. CDR3 size: 12 residues. Germline V gives CDR1 SQVTM, CDR2 ANQGSEA. V was pared by 4 bases and J by 1 base, with 7 bases between. CDR3 loop: CSVVDPNTEAFF. Written as DNA, the CDR3 is TGCAGCGTTGTAGATCCGAACACTGAAGCTTTCTTT.

In the case of this clonotype: The junction shows a germline mismatch at one end, possibly a read error. The chain carries TRBV10-1 and TRBJ2-1; 7 bases match TRBD1. Germline V gene lookup returns CDR1 WNHNN and CDR2 SYGVQD (reference sequence). The CDR3 is 18 residues long. This CDR3 is CASSESTRTGALYNEQFF. CDR3 DNA sequence: TGCGCCAGCAGTGAGTCGACCCGTACAGGGGCCCTCTACAATGAACAGTTCTTC.

This rearrangement joins TRBV7-3 to TRBJ2-1; 10 nucleotides align to TRBD2. The length of the CDR3 is 14 residues. V dropped 7 bases and J dropped 9; count of bases not matched to a gene: 9. CDR1 SGHTA and CDR2 FQGTGA come from the germline V gene. The CDR3 DNA reads as TGTGCCAGCACCCTGAGCGGGGGGGCCGGTGAGCAGTTCTTC. Translation gives CASTLSGGAGEQFF.

This clonotype was counted at least ten times. This sequence joins TRBV4-1 and TRBJ1-5; D possibly corresponds to TRBD1 (5 bases). Looked up from germline, CDR1 is MGHRA and CDR2 is YSYEKL. This CDR3 is built from 16 residues. V was cut by 4 bases and J by 0 bases, with 13 bases left in between. Here the CDR3 reads CASSRGGTYSNQPQHF. The CDR3 DNA sequence: TGCGCCAGCAGCCGGGGGGGGACTTATAGCAATCAGCCCCAGCATTTT.

J is TRBJ1-5 and V is TRBV20-1; D is ambiguous. The CDR3 spans 17 residues. Deletions cut 5 bases from V and 0 bases from J, with 20 bases between. Germline V lookup: CDR1 DFQATT, CDR2 SNEGSKA (reference sequence). As DNA, the CDR3 is TGCAGTGCTCCGGGCGGAAGAGATTGTAATAGCAATCAGCCCCAGCATTTT. Its protein product is CSAPGGRDCNSNQPQHF.

This clonotype has only a few counts. The chain carries TRBV6-1 and TRBJ2-2; TRBD1 matches 8 bases. The CDR3 length is 16 residues. The J segment lost 1 base and the V segment lost 6 bases, leaving 7 bases of the junction unmatched. Germline-derived CDR1 and CDR2 are MNHNS and SASEGT. CDR3 coding DNA: TGTGCCAGCAGACAGACAGGGGCGATGAACACCGGGGAGCTGTTTTTT. Encoded protein: CASRQTGAMNTGELFF.